A selection of T cell receptor beta chains follows, all from one sample in a study of blood T cell repertoires in COVID-19. Measured with immunoSEQ multiplex PCR; TCRdb has only the in-frame clones, and not every one. The top ten hold about 2.2% of the sample, which has 250,000 to 300,000 clones, roughly 87% seen once. The sequenced sample was peripheral blood. The source of these receptors is a woman aged 50 to 65 who had recovered from COVID-19. Each CDR3 is given with its conserved first and last residue. The order of the fields is J gene, V gene, CDR3 protein.

TRBJ1-2 | TRBV7-3 | CASSLTPTGYGGYTF
TRBJ1-1 | TRBV7-9 | CASSLGGLNTEAFF
TRBJ1-1 | TRBV6-6 | CASNSPRGTEAFF
TRBJ2-3 | TRBV20-1 | CSASWLAATDTQYF
TRBJ1-1 | TRBV19 | CASSIDRRGFEANTEAFF
TRBJ2-7 | TRBV30 | CAWDPGTSGSYEQYF
TRBJ2-5 | TRBV11-2 | CASSYLPGQPAETQYF
TRBJ2-5 | TRBV5-4 | CASKRAGGQSETQYF
TRBJ1-5 | TRBV28 | CASRGFGQGSNQPQHF
TRBJ2-3 | TRBV5-1 | CASSLEAGGPDTQYF
TRBJ2-2 | TRBV5-4 | CASSLYPLQDTGELFF
TRBJ1-1 | TRBV7-3 | CASSSQGAVRNTEAFF
TRBJ2-2 | TRBV7-9 | CASSLGTGPTGELFF
TRBJ1-1 | TRBV6-5 | CASSRDSKGFF
TRBJ2-3 | TRBV11-3 | CASSETSGHSTDTQYF
TRBJ1-1 | TRBV30 | CAWSVGGGLTEAFF
TRBJ1-5 | TRBV19 | CASIGHLAGQPQHF
TRBJ2-7 | TRBV7-6 | CASSFGQGAHYEQYF
TRBJ1-5 | TRBV29-1 | CSVAGTGGAGWGNQPQHF
TRBJ2-3 | TRBV29-1 | CSVEGRGLAGGNWGTDTQYF
TRBJ1-1 | TRBV6-5 | CASSNPPMNTEAFF
TRBJ2-7 | TRBV11-2 | CASSLGAGRQYF
TRBJ1-1 | TRBV7-9 | CASSSLRDIRTEAFF
TRBJ2-7 | TRBV7-8 | CASSWTSGTYEQYF